The rows below give T cell receptor beta chains drawn from one sample of a study of shared clonotypes between healthy human individuals. Profiling relied on immunoSEQ multiplex PCR, and the TCRdb table lists in-frame clones only, not all of them. This sample has 2 million to 2.5 million clones, with around 92% found just once. Sequences were obtained from naive CD4+ T cells from PBMCs. These receptors were obtained from a man aged 18 to 30 in good health. Some clones in this sample may be carry-over from other donors' samples. Each CDR3 is given with its conserved first and last residue. The D gene is left open where the match is weak. Only part of the rows carry a size: once, few, many, or a class if the clone is expanded.

TRBD2 | . | TRBJ2-1 | TRBV6-4 | TGTGCCAGCAGTCCGGGACTAGCGGTCTACAATGAGCAGTTCTTC | CASSPGLAVYNEQFF
. | . | TRBJ1-3 | TRBV18 | TGTGCCAGCTCACCACCAAGGGTAACTGGAAACACCATATATTTT | CASSPPRVTGNTIYF
. | . | TRBJ1-3 | TRBV6-6 | TGTGCCAGCAGTTGGCCGGGTATGGAAGCCGGAAACACCATATATTTT | CASSWPGMEAGNTIYF
TRBD2 | . | TRBJ2-4 | TRBV27 | TGTGCCAGCAGTTTAGGCCCAGGGAGGGGAGCCAAAAACATTCAGTACTTC | CASSLGPGRGAKNIQYF
TRBD2 | . | TRBJ2-7 | TRBV27 | TGTGCCAGCAGTTTAACAACTAGCGGACCCTACGAGCAGTACTTC | CASSLTTSGPYEQYF
TRBD2 | . | TRBJ2-7 | TRBV2 | TGTGCCAGCAGTAGACTAGCGGGAGGGCCCTACGAGCAGTACTTC | CASSRLAGGPYEQYF
. | . | TRBJ2-2 | TRBV21-1 | TGTGCCAGCCCGAACCGACAGCCCACCGGGGAGCTGTTTTTT | CASPNRQPTGELFF
. | . | TRBJ2-2 | TRBV7-9 | TGTGCCAGCAGCTTATACGGGGGGCGGTCCGGGGAGCTGTTTTTT | CASSLYGGRSGELFF
. | . | TRBJ2-1 | TRBV11-3 | TGTGCCAGCAGCTTAAATTCAAAGGGTGAGCAGTTCTTC | CASSLNSKGEQFF
TRBD2 | . | TRBJ2-2 | TRBV11-3 | TGTGCCAGCAGCTTCTCTAGCGGGAGATCCGGGGAGCTGTTTTTT | CASSFSSGRSGELFF
TRBD2 | . | TRBJ2-1 | TRBV9 | TGTGCCAGCAGCGAACTAGCGGGAGGTTGGCAGTTCTTC | CASSELAGGWQFF
. | . | TRBJ2-1 | TRBV2 | TGTGCCAGCAGTAGGGGGAATGAGCAGTTCTTC | CASSRGNEQFF
TRBD2 | . | TRBJ2-2 | TRBV28 | TGTGCCAGCAGCCGTACGGGAGGGCCCCACACCGGGGAGCTGTTTTTT | CASSRTGGPHTGELFF
. | . | TRBJ1-5 | TRBV10-1 | TGCGCCAGCAGTGCAGGTAACCAGCCCCAGCATTTT | CASSAGNQPQHF
. | . | TRBJ2-7 | TRBV5-1 | TGCGCCAGCAGCTTGGTAAGGGGCGAGGTCTACGAGCAGTACTTC | CASSLVRGEVYEQYF
. | . | TRBJ2-4 | TRBV4-1 | TGCGCCAGCAGTTCCACGATAGCCAAAAACATTCAGTACTTC | CASSSTIAKNIQYF
TRBD1 | . | TRBJ1-1 | TRBV15 | TGTGCCACCAGCAGAGGACAGGGGTTGGGCACTGAAGCTTTCTTT | CATSRGQGLGTEAFF
TRBD1 | few | TRBJ1-5 | TRBV28 | TGTGCCAGCAGAGTACCGGGGACAGGGGGAATTCAGCCCCAGCATTTT | CASRVPGTGGIQPQHF
. | . | TRBJ1-1 | TRBV28 | TGTGCCAGCGGAAAGGGCAGCTTGAACACTGAAGCTTTCTTT | CASGKGSLNTEAFF
. | . | TRBJ1-5 | TRBV11-2 | TGTGCCAGCAGCTTAGATCCAGCCGGGAATCAGCCCCAGCATTTT | CASSLDPAGNQPQHF
. | . | TRBJ2-2 | TRBV19 | TGTGCCAGTAGTAGGAACGACCTCACCGGGGAGCTGTTTTTT | CASSRNDLTGELFF
TRBD2 | . | TRBJ2-2 | TRBV19 | TGTGCCAGTACGGGGCTAGCGGGACCGAACACCGGGGAGCTGTTTTTT | CASTGLAGPNTGELFF
. | . | TRBJ2-1 | TRBV29-1 | TGCAGCGGGGGTGAGAACAATGAGCAGTTCTTC | CSGGENNEQFF
. | once | TRBJ2-7 | TRBV4-2 | TGTGCCAGCAGCCAAGGGACCAGGTCCTACGAGCAGTACTTC | CASSQGTRSYEQYF
. | . | TRBJ2-3 | TRBV6-1 | TGTGCCAGCTCGGCCTCTACTAGCACAGATACGCAGTATTTT | CASSASTSTDTQYF
TRBD1 | . | TRBJ1-2 | TRBV11-1 | TGTGCCAGCAGCTCGCCGAACACAGGGGGTAGGGGCTACACCTTC | CASSSPNTGGRGYTF
. | . | TRBJ2-7 | TRBV18 | TGTGCCAGCTCACCGACTGCTTCCTACGAGCAGTACTTC | CASSPTASYEQYF
TRBD1 | . | TRBJ2-1 | TRBV4-2 | TGTGCCAGCAGCCTGAGGGACAGGGGTTACAATGAGCAGTTCTTC | CASSLRDRGYNEQFF
. | . | TRBJ2-7 | TRBV2 | TGTGCCAGCAGTGACGGCGGTTACGAGCAGTACTTC | CASSDGGYEQYF